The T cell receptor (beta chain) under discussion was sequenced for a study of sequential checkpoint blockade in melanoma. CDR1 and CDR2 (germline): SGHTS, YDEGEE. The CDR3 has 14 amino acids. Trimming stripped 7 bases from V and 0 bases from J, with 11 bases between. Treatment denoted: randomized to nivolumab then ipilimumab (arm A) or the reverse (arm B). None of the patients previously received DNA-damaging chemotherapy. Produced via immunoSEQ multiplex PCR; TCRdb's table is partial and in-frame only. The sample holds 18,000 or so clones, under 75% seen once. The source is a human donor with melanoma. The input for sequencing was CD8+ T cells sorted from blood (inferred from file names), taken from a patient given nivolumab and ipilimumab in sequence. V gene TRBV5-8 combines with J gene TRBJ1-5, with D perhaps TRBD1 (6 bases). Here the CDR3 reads CASGTGYSNQPQHF. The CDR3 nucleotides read TGTGCCAGCGGCACAGGGTATAGCAATCAGCCCCAGCATTTT.